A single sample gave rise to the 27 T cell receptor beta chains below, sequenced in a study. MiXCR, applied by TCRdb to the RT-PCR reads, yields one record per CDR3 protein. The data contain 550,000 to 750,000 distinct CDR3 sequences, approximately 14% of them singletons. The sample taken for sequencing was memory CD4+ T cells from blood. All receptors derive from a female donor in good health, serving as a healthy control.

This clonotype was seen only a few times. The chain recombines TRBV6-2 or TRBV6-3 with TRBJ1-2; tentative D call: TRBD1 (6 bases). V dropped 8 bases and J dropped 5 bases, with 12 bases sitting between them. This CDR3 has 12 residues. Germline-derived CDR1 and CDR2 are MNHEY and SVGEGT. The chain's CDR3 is CASCGTTYGYTF. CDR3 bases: TGTGCCAGCTGCGGGACAACTTATGGCTACACCTTC.

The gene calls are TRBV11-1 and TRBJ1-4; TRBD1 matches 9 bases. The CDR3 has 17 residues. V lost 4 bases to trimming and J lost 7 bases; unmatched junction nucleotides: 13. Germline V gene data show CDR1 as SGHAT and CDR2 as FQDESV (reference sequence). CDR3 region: CASSSHRQGQGFEKLFF. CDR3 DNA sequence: TGTGCCAGCAGCTCGCATCGACAGGGACAGGGATTTGAAAAACTGTTTTTT.

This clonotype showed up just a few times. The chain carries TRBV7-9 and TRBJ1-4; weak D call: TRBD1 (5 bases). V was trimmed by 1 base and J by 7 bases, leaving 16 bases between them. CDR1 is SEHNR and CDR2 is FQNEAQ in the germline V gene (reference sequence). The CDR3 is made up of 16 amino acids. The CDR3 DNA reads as TGTGCCAGCAGCTTAGGGACAACGGGGTGGAGTGAAAAACTGTTTTTT. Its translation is CASSLGTTGWSEKLFF.

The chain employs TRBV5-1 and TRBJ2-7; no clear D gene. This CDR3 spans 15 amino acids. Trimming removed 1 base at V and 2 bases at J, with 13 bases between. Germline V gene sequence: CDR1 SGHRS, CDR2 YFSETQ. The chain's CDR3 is CASSLSPGIPYEQYF. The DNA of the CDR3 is TGCGCCAGCAGCTTGTCGCCTGGGATCCCCTACGAGCAGTACTTC.

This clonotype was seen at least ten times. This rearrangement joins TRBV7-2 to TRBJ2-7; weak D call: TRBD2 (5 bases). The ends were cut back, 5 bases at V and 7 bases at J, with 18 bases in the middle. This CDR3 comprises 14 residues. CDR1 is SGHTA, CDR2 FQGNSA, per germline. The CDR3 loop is CASSNGILPGEQYF. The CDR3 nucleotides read TGTGCCAGCAGCAACGGTATCCTGCCGGGGGAGCAGTACTTC.

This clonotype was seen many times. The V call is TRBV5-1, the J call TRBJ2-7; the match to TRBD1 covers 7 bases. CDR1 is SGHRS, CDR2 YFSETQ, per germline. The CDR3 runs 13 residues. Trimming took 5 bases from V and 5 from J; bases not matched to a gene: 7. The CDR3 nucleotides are TGCGCCAGCAGAAGAAACACAGGGGACGAGCAGTACTTC. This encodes CASRRNTGDEQYF.

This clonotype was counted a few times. CDR3 sequence (DNA): TGCGCCAGCAGCCCAGGGCCAGGGTCCAACTATGGCTACACCTTC. As protein: CASSPGPGSNYGYTF. This chain joins TRBV5-1 and TRBJ1-2; D may be TRBD1 (5 bases). Germline CDR1 is SGHRS and CDR2 is YFSETQ. The CDR3 has 15 residues. With 4 bases removed from V and 2 bases from J, the gap between germline ends came to 15 bases. Full variable domain (outside the CDR3, taken from reference TRBV5-1 and TRBJ1-2): KAGVTQTPRYLIKTRGQQVTLSCSPISGHRSVSWYQQTPGQGLQFLFEYFSETQRNKGNFPGRFSGRQFSNSRSEMNVSTLELGDSALYLCASSPGPGSNYGYTFGSGTRLTVV.

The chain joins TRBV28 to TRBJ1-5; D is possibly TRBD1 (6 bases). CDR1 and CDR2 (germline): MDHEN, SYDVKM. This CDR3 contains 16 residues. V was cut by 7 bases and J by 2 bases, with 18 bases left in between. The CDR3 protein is CASNPGGRMGNQPQHF. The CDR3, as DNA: TGTGCCAGCAACCCGGGGGGCAGAATGGGCAATCAGCCCCAGCATTTT.

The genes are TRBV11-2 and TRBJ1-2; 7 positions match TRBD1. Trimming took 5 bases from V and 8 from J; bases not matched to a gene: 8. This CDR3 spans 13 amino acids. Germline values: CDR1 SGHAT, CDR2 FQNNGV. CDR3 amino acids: CASSVNRGAGYTF. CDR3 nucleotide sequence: TGTGCCAGCAGCGTAAACAGGGGTGCGGGCTACACCTTC.

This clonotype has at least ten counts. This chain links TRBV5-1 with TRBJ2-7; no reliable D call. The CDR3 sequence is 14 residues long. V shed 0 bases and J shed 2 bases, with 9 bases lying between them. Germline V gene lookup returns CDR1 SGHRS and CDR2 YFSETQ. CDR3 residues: CASSLVAGAYEQYF. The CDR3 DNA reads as TGCGCCAGCAGCTTGGTGGCAGGTGCCTACGAGCAGTACTTC.

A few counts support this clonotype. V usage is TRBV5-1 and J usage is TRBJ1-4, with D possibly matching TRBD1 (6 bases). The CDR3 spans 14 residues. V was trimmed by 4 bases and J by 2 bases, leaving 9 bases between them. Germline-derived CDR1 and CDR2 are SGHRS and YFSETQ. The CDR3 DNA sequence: TGCGCCAGCAGCCCCGGACAGACTAATGAAAAACTGTTTTTT. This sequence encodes CASSPGQTNEKLFF.

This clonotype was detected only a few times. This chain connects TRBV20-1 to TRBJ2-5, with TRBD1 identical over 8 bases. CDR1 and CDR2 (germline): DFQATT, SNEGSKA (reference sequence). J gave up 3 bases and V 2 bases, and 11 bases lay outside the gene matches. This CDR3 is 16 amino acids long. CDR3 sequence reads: CSARPHRAGGEETQYF. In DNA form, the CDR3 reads TGCAGTGCTAGACCCCATCGGGCAGGGGGCGAAGAGACCCAGTACTTC.

For the CDR3, the DNA is TGTGCCAGCAGTTTGGTCATGGGAGCGACTCAATATGGCTACACCTTC. Translating it yields CASSLVMGATQYGYTF. This sequence joins TRBV12-3 or TRBV12-4 and TRBJ1-2; D not certain. The CDR3 loop spans 16 amino acids. V was pared by 3 bases and J by 5 bases, with 19 bases between.

CDR3 in DNA: TGTGCCAGCAGTTACGGGACAGAAAGCTCCTACGAGCAGTACTTC. Amino acids: CASSYGTESSYEQYF. V and J are TRBV12-3 or TRBV12-4 and TRBJ2-7; 7 positions match TRBD1. J gave up 0 bases and V 4 bases, and 6 bases lay outside the gene matches. The CDR3 loop spans 15 amino acids.

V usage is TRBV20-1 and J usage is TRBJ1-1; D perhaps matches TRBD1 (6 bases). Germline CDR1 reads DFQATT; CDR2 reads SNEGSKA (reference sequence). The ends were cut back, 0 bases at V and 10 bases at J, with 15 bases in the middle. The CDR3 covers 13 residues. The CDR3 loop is CSARDPLTGAAFF. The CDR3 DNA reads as TGCAGTGCTAGAGATCCCCTAACGGGGGCAGCTTTCTTT.

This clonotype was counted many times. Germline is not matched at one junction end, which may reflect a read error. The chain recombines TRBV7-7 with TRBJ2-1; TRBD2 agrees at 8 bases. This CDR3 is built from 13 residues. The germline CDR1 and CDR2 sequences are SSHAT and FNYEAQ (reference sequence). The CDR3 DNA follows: TGTGCTAGCAGCTTAGAGCGGGGGAATGAGCAGTTCTTC. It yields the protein CASSLERGNEQFF.

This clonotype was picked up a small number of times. The CDR3 region is CASSAMTSGMDTQYF. DNA of the CDR3: TGTGCCAGCAGCGCGATGACTAGCGGGATGGATACGCAGTATTTT. The chain recombines TRBV9 with TRBJ2-3; 11 bases map to TRBD2. CDR1 SGDLS and CDR2 YYNGEE come from the germline V gene. The CDR3 runs 15 residues. V gave up 3 bases and J gave up 6 bases; unmatched junction bases: 6.

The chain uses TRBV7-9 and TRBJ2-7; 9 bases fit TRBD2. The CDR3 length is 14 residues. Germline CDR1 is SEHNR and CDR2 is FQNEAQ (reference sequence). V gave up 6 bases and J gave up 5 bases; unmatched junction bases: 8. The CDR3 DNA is TGTGCCAGCAGGGGGGGACTAGCAGACAACGAGCAGTACTTC. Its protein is CASRGGLADNEQYF.

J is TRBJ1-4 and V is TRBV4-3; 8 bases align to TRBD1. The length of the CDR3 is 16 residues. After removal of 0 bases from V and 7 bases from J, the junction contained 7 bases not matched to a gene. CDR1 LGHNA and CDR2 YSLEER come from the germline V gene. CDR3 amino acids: CASSQDLGQGVEKLFF. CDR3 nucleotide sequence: TGCGCCAGCAGCCAAGATTTAGGACAGGGTGTTGAAAAACTGTTTTTT.

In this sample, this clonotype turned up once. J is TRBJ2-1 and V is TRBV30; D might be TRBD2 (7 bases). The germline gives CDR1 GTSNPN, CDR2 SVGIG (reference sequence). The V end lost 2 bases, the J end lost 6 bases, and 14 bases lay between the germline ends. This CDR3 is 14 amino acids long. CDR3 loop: CAWSIGGASNEQFF. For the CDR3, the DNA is TGTGCCTGGAGTATAGGGGGGGCTAGCAATGAGCAGTTCTTC.

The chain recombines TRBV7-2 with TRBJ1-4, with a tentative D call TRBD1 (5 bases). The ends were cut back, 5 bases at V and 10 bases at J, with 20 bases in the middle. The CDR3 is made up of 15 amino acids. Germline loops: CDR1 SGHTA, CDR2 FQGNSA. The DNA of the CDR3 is TGTGCCAGCAGCGCAACCGGACGGGGCCAAAGAAAACTGTTTTTT. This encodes CASSATGRGQRKLFF.

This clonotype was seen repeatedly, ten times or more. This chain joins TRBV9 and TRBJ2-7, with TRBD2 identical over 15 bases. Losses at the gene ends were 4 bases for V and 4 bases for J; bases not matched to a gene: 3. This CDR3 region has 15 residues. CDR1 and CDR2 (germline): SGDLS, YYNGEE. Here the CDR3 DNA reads TGTGCCAGCAGCCGCGGGACTAGCGGGAGGTACGAGCAGTACTTC. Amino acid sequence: CASSRGTSGRYEQYF.

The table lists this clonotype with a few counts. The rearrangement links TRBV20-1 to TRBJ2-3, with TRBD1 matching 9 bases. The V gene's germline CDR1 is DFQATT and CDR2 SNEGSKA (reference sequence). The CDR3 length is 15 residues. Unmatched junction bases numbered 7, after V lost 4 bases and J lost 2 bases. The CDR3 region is CSATLRDRATDTQYF. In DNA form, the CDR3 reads TGCAGTGCTACTCTCCGGGACAGGGCCACAGATACGCAGTATTTT.

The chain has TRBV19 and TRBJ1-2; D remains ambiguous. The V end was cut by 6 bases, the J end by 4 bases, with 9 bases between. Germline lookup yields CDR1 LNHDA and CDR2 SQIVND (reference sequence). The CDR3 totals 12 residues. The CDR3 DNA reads TGTGCCAGTAGCGACATACTCTATGGCTACACCTTC. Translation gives CASSDILYGYTF. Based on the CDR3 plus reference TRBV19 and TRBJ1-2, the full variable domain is DGGITQSPKYLFRKEGQNVTLSCEQNLNHDAMYWYRQDPGQGLRLIYYSQIVNDFQKGDIAEGYSVSREKKESFPLTVTSAQKNPTAFYLCASSDILYGYTFGSGTRLTVV.

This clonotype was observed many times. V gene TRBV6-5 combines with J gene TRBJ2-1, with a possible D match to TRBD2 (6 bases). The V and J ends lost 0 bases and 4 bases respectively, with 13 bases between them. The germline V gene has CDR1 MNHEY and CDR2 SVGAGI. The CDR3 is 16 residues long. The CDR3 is CASSYSNGGLYNEQFF. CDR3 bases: TGTGCCAGCAGTTACTCGAACGGAGGGTTATACAATGAGCAGTTCTTC.

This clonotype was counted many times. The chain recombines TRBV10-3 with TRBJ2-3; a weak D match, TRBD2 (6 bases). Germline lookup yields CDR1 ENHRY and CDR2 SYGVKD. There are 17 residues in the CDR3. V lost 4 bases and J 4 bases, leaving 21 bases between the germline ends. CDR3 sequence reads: CAISGGGGASVADTQYF. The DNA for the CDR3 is TGTGCCATCAGTGGTGGTGGAGGAGCTAGCGTGGCAGATACGCAGTATTTT.

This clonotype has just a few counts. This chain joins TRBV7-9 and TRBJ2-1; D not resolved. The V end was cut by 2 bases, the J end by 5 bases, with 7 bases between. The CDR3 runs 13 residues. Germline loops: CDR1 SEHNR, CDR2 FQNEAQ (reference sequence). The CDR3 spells CASSLRVDNEQFF. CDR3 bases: TGTGCCAGCAGCTTAAGGGTGGACAATGAGCAGTTCTTC.